This T cell receptor beta chain was found in a study of blood T cell repertoires in COVID-19. About the study: T cells, B-cell-depleted T cells, or PBMCs provided the cDNA or gDNA that served as material.

As processed by the authors: Estimated nucleated cell counts came from reference gene primer amplification. TCRdb keeps only in-frame clones here, not all; method: immunoSEQ multiplex PCR. That table supplies the V and J calls and clone size; D and trimming were determined from the DNA. The table lists some 150,000 clones, about 85% of them singletons, with around 40% in the top ten. This CDR3 contains 15 residues. Per the germline V gene, CDR1 is MNHEY and CDR2 is SVGAGI. Trimming pared 6 bases from V and 0 bases from J, leaving 12 bases between. The V and J genes are TRBV6-5 and TRBJ2-1, with D possibly TRBD1 on 6 matching bases. Source material: peripheral blood. This clonotype originated in a human donor in a cohort sampled during active COVID-19. CDR3 sequence reads: CASRRQESSYNEQFF. The CDR3 nucleotides read TGTGCCAGCAGACGACAGGAAAGCTCCTACAATGAGCAGTTCTTC.